These 8 T cell receptor beta chains were sequenced from one sample in a study of CD8 T cells in ankylosing spondylitis. TCRdb re-analysed the 5' RACE reads in MiXCR, keeping a single row per CDR3 protein. This table has 130,000 or so distinct CDR3 sequences, 6.5% to 9% appearing once. Sequencing was done on a sample of blood, either unsorted or a sorted T cell fraction (not recorded which). These receptors were obtained from a male donor with ankylosing spondylitis or in good health (not recorded which).

At least ten counts were recorded for this clonotype. The chain recombines TRBV10-3 with TRBJ1-5; 9 bases match TRBD1. The CDR3 consists of 14 residues. Germline trimming cut 8 bases from V and 6 bases from J; bases unmatched to any gene: 8. Germline CDR1 ENHRY, CDR2 SYGVKD. In DNA, the CDR3 is TGTGCCATCGGGACAGGGAAAGGCATTCAGCCCCAGCATTTT. It translates to CAIGTGKGIQPQHF.

This clonotype was found many times. The V call is TRBV20-1, the J call TRBJ2-7, with 7 bases that match TRBD2. This CDR3 region has 14 residues. From germline, CDR1 is DFQATT and CDR2 SNEGSKA (reference sequence). The V gene end was trimmed by 2 bases and the J gene end by 4 bases; junction bases not matched to a gene: 8. For the CDR3, the DNA is TGCAGTGCTAGATCGGCGGGAGATAGATACGAGCAGTACTTC. This encodes CSARSAGDRYEQYF.

Only a few counts were recorded for this clonotype. The J gene is TRBJ2-5, the V gene TRBV19; TRBD1 aligns across 7 bases. The junction had 11 bases not matched to a gene; V was cut back by 5 bases and J by 2 bases. In germline, CDR1 is LNHDA, CDR2 SQIVND (reference sequence). The CDR3 totals 16 residues. The CDR3 is CASSWTFSGQQETQYF. The CDR3 DNA sequence: TGTGCCAGTAGTTGGACGTTTTCGGGACAGCAAGAGACCCAGTACTTC.

This clonotype has a count of ten or more. The chain combines TRBV2 with TRBJ1-2; D not certain. With 8 bases removed from V and 5 bases from J, the gap between germline ends came to 6 bases. Germline values: CDR1 SNHLY, CDR2 FYNNEI. This CDR3 spans 10 amino acids. For the CDR3, the DNA is TGTGCCAGCGGGTTGTATGGCTACACCTTC. The encoded protein is CASGLYGYTF.

Details on this clonotype: The junction shows a germline mismatch at one end, possibly a read error. The gene calls are TRBV20-1 and TRBJ2-2; 14 positions match TRBD2. From germline, CDR1 is DFQATT and CDR2 SNEGSKA (reference sequence). This CDR3 is 19 amino acids long. In DNA form, the CDR3 reads TGCTGTGCTCACAACGCGGGACTAGCGGGGGCCCCATACACCGGGGAGCTGTTTTTT. Translation gives CCAHNAGLAGAPYTGELFF.

Many counts were recorded for this clonotype. The V call is TRBV5-1, the J call TRBJ1-1; tentative D call: TRBD1 (6 bases). Trimming removed 2 bases at V and 5 bases at J, with 13 bases between. The CDR3 runs 14 residues. Germline-derived CDR1 and CDR2 are SGHRS and YFSETQ. The CDR3 protein is CASSFGGPGTEAFF. CDR3 in DNA: TGCGCCAGCAGCTTCGGGGGGCCTGGAACTGAAGCTTTCTTT.

Ten or more counts support this clonotype. V and J are TRBV28 and TRBJ2-3; D possibly uses TRBD1 or TRBD2 (5 bases each). V was clipped by 8 bases and J by 0 bases, with 12 bases between them. CDR1 is MDHEN and CDR2 is SYDVKM in the germline V gene. The CDR3 length is 14 residues. The CDR3 region is CASGSGPSTDTQYF. The CDR3 coding sequence is TGTGCCAGCGGATCGGGACCCAGCACAGATACGCAGTATTTT. Filled out from reference TRBV28 and TRBJ2-3, the complete variable domain reads DVKVTQSSRYLVKRTGEKVFLECVQDMDHENMFWYRQDPGLGLRLIYFSYDVKMKEKGDIPEGYSVSREKKERFSLILESASTNQTSMYLCASGSGPSTDTQYFGPGTRLTVL.

This clonotype has at least ten counts. This rearrangement joins TRBV20-1 to TRBJ2-7, with D perhaps matching TRBD1 or TRBD2 (6 bases each). The CDR3 covers 14 residues. V lost 5 bases and J 4 bases, leaving 18 bases between the germline ends. Germline V lookup: CDR1 DFQATT, CDR2 SNEGSKA (reference sequence). The CDR3 DNA sequence: TGCAGTGCTGTTAAGCCCGGGGGCCCTTACGAGCAGTACTTC. This sequence encodes CSAVKPGGPYEQYF.